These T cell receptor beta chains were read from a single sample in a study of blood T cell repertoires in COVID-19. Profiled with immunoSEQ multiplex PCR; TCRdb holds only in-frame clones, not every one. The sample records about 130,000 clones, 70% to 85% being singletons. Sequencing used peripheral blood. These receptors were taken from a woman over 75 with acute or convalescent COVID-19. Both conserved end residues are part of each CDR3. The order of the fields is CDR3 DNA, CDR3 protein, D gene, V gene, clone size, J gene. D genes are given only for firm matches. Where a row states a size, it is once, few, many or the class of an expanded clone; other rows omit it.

TGTGCCAGCAGTTCCGGCCGGGACAAAGCTAATTCACCCCTCCACTTT,CASSSGRDKANSPLHF,NA,TRBV6-6,NA,TRBJ1-6
TGTGCCAGCAGGGCAGAGGGGGCATCGAACACTGAAGCTTTCTTT,CASRAEGASNTEAFF,TRBD1,TRBV7-3,NA,TRBJ1-1
TGTGCCAGTAGTGAACAGGGGAGGACCCGATCGGATCCCTATAATTCACCCCTCCACTTT,CASSEQGRTRSDPYNSPLHF,TRBD1,TRBV19,few,TRBJ1-6
TGTGCCAGCAGTTACAGGGGCAGGTATGGCTACACCTTC,CASSYRGRYGYTF,NA,TRBV6-6,NA,TRBJ1-2
TGTGCCAGCAGTACATCTAATTACGCGACAGGATGGAAGGGCTATGGCTACACCTTC,CASSTSNYATGWKGYGYTF,NA,TRBV27,NA,TRBJ1-2
TGTGCCAGCAGCGTAGGGGCAGATAACACCATATATTTT,CASSVGADNTIYF,NA,TRBV9,NA,TRBJ1-3
TGTGCCAGTAGTATTGGGGGGGGGAGCAATCAGCCCCAGCATTTT,CASSIGGGSNQPQHF,NA,TRBV19,NA,TRBJ1-5
TGTGCCAGCAGTCCCGGACCGGGACAGCTGAACTATGGCTACACCTTC,CASSPGPGQLNYGYTF,TRBD1,TRBV27,NA,TRBJ1-2
TGTGCCAGCAGCCCTCCCCGGGACAGGGAAGAGACCCAGTACTTC,CASSPPRDREETQYF,TRBD1,TRBV3-1/TRBV3-2,NA,TRBJ2-5
TGTGCCAGCAGTGAATCAAGGGGATACTATGGCTACACCTTC,CASSESRGYYGYTF,NA,TRBV25-1,NA,TRBJ1-2
TGTGCCAGCAGCCTGACAGGAGTCCCGGGAGAGACCCAGTACTTC,CASSLTGVPGETQYF,NA,TRBV5-8,NA,TRBJ2-5
TGTGCCAGCACCAAAACCGGGGAGCTGTTTTTT,CASTKTGELFF,NA,TRBV6-5,NA,TRBJ2-2
TGTGCCAGTAGTATAAAGGAAGTGACTGAGCAGTACTTC,CASSIKEVTEQYF,NA,TRBV19,NA,TRBJ2-7
TGTGCCAGTAGTCGGGACATTAACCTCTTCAATCAGCCCCAGCATTTT,CASSRDINLFNQPQHF,NA,TRBV19,NA,TRBJ1-5
TGTGCCACCAGTGATTCCCCAGGTCAGCCCCAGCATTTT,CATSDSPGQPQHF,NA,TRBV24-1,NA,TRBJ1-5
TGTGCCAGCATCAACCCCGCGACAGCGAACACTGAAGCTTTCTTT,CASINPATANTEAFF,NA,TRBV6-1,NA,TRBJ1-1
TGTGCCAGCAGTTACTCTAGGGGGTCTGAAGCTTTCTTT,CASSYSRGSEAFF,NA,TRBV6-5,once,TRBJ1-1
TGTGCCAGCAGCGGACAGGGATACTATGGCTACACCTTC,CASSGQGYYGYTF,TRBD1,TRBV12-3/TRBV12-4,NA,TRBJ1-2
TGTGCCAGCAGCGAGGGGGACAGGGGATACACCGGGGAGCTGTTTTTT,CASSEGDRGYTGELFF,TRBD1,TRBV9,once,TRBJ2-2
TGTGCCAGCAGCCCCGATTTCGCCCGGGGCTACACCTTC,CASSPDFARGYTF,NA,TRBV6-5,NA,TRBJ1-2
TGCGCCAGCAGCCAGGGGAGGGTTCGGAATGAGCAGTTCTTC,CASSQGRVRNEQFF,TRBD2,TRBV4-1,NA,TRBJ2-1
TGTGCCAGCAGTTCACGGGAAAAACTGTTTTTT,CASSSREKLFF,NA,TRBV6-5,NA,TRBJ1-4
TGCGCCAGCAGCGAGGACAGGGGGCGCTGGGGGGAGCAGTTCTTC,CASSEDRGRWGEQFF,TRBD1,TRBV5-1,once,TRBJ2-1
TGTGCCAGCAGTCCCTTTGGCGGGGTTAGAGCTTTCTTT,CASSPFGGVRAFF,NA,TRBV27,NA,TRBJ1-1
TGTGCCACCAAAAACAGGATTTCACAGCCCCAGCATTTT,CATKNRISQPQHF,NA,TRBV24-1,NA,TRBJ1-5
TGTGCCAGCTCACCCCTGCCGCCCCAGGGTTACAGCGAAAAACTGTTTTTT,CASSPLPPQGYSEKLFF,NA,TRBV18,NA,TRBJ1-4
TGTGCCACGGTCTTGACCAGGGTGGTGGGCATCAATGAGCAGTTCTTC,CATVLTRVVGINEQFF,NA,TRBV7-9,NA,TRBJ2-1
TGCGCCAGCAGCATCTCCGGGGGGGTCGGTGAAAAACTGTTTTTT,CASSISGGVGEKLFF,NA,TRBV4-1,once,TRBJ1-4
TGTGCCAGTAAGACCGGCGGGTTAGGCACAGATACGCAGTATTTT,CASKTGGLGTDTQYF,NA,TRBV19,NA,TRBJ2-3
TGTGCCAGCAGTTTATCAGGAGGCGGCTACACCTTC,CASSLSGGGYTF,NA,TRBV27,few,TRBJ1-2
TGTGCCTGGAGTGGGGTAGTACTATCTGGCTACACCTTC,CAWSGVVLSGYTF,NA,TRBV30,NA,TRBJ1-2
TGTGCCAGCTCACCTGCCTCGGACAGGGCTAACTATGGCTACACCTTC,CASSPASDRANYGYTF,TRBD1,TRBV18,NA,TRBJ1-2